This entry lists 23 T cell receptor beta chains sequenced from one sample in a study of immune characterization of retroperitoneal liposarcoma. TCRdb re-derived calls from the PCR reads in MiXCR, one entry per CDR3 protein. The table includes over 3,500 distinct CDR3 sequences, 35% detected once. Sequences were obtained from tumor tissue. Source of these receptors: a male donor with retroperitoneal liposarcoma.

This clonotype ranks as large (0.1 to 1%). The gene calls are TRBV7-6 and TRBJ2-3, with 8 bases aligning to TRBD2. Trimming cost V 5 bases and J 1 base; bases outside gene matches: 8. The CDR3 is 16 amino acids. CDR1 is SGHVS and CDR2 is FNYEAQ in the germline V gene. The CDR3 is CASSASGSWGTDTQYF. CDR3 DNA sequence: TGTGCCAGCAGCGCGAGCGGGAGTTGGGGCACAGATACGCAGTATTTT.

The CDR3 DNA is TGTGCCAGCAGTTTACCCCTGTGGGCAGGGGAAGGGACAGATACGCAGTATTTT. It encodes CASSLPLWAGEGTDTQYF. V gene TRBV12-3 or TRBV12-4 combines with J gene TRBJ2-3, with D perhaps matching TRBD1 (6 bases). The CDR3 has 18 amino acids. Trimming stripped 2 bases from V and 3 bases from J, with 21 bases between.

For the CDR3, the DNA is TGTGCCAGCAGTACCCCCCAGAGCACAGATACGCAGTATTTT. It yields the protein CASSTPQSTDTQYF. This rearrangement joins TRBV6-1 to TRBJ2-3, with D unresolved. The CDR3 sequence is 14 residues long. The V end lost 5 bases, the J end lost 0 bases, and 9 bases lay between the germline ends. The germline V gene has CDR1 MNHNS and CDR2 SASEGT.

This clonotype has a count of ten or more. J is TRBJ2-1 and V is TRBV12-3 or TRBV12-4; 8 bases are shared with TRBD2. There are 14 residues in the CDR3. Trimming took 8 bases from V and 13 from J; bases not matched to a gene: 16. CDR3 nucleotide sequence: TGTGCCAGCGAGTACTCGGGGGGGCAAGAGACCCAGTTCTTC. Translation gives CASEYSGGQETQFF.

This chain links TRBV20-1 with TRBJ2-5, with no clear D. TRBJ2-7 explains the end of the DNA better; the J call may be wrong. CDR3 length: 13 amino acids. CDR1 is DFQATT, CDR2 SNEGSKA, per germline (reference sequence). The chain's CDR3 is CSARGLAIHEQYF. DNA for the CDR3: TGCAGTGCTAGAGGCCTCGCGATCCACGAGCAGTACTTC.

This clonotype was seen only a few times. The rearrangement links TRBV6-1 to TRBJ2-4, with D possibly matching TRBD1 (7 bases). V lost 7 bases to trimming and J lost 12 bases, with 13 bases between them. The germline gives CDR1 MNHNS, CDR2 SASEGT. The CDR3 consists of 11 residues. The CDR3 here is CASTRGTAQYF. The CDR3 DNA follows: TGTGCCAGCACCCGCGGGACAGCTCAGTACTTC.

This clonotype was counted only a few times. The chain employs TRBV6-1 and TRBJ2-4; the match to TRBD1 covers 7 bases. The DNA matches TRBJ2-7 better at its end, which makes the J call doubtful. The CDR3 totals 14 residues. Germline V gene data show CDR1 as MNHNS and CDR2 as SASEGT. The CDR3 region is CASSPGQSSYEQYF. DNA of the CDR3: TGTGCCAGCAGTCCGGGACAGAGCTCCTACGAGCAGTACTTC.

With regard to this clonotype: No conserved phenylalanine or tryptophan ends this CDR3, so it is likely a read error. The DNA is omitted, as the CDR3 cannot be located on it reliably, and the CDR3 follows TCRdb's listing. This chain uses TRBV6-1 with TRBJ2-3; the table calls TRBD1, which could not be checked here. The CDR3 spans 18 amino acids, including both terminal residues. Germline loops: CDR1 MNHNS, CDR2 SASEGT. The CDR3 sequence: CASSTPTGWLRTSSTSAP.

This clonotype is judged medium-sized. The genes are TRBV10-2 and TRBJ2-7; 9 bases align to TRBD1. This CDR3 has 17 amino acids. Germline CDR1 WSHSY, CDR2 SAAADI. The V and J ends lost 6 bases and 3 bases, in that order; junction bases with no gene match: 15. CDR3 residues: CASRRGSGTGSVYEQYF. The CDR3 coding sequence is TGCGCCAGCAGGAGGGGGTCCGGGACAGGGAGTGTCTACGAGCAGTACTTC.

In this sample, this clonotype is large. The rearrangement uses TRBV12-3 or TRBV12-4 and TRBJ2-1; weak D call: TRBD2 (6 bases). Trimming stripped 0 bases from V and 8 bases from J, with 8 bases between. This CDR3 contains 13 residues. The CDR3 spells CASSLAGGDEQFF. The CDR3 nucleotides read TGTGCCAGCAGTTTAGCCGGCGGGGATGAGCAGTTCTTC.

In the case of this clonotype: This may be a read error: a much more frequent sequence differs by one nucleotide. Because the CDR3 is missing its conserved closing phenylalanine or tryptophan, this is likely a read error. This rearrangement joins TRBV6-1 to TRBJ2-7; 12 nucleotides agree with TRBD1. Germline lookup yields CDR1 MNHNS and CDR2 SASEGT. The CDR3 has 14 amino acids. Unmatched junction bases numbered 6, after V lost 11 bases and J lost 1 base. As DNA, the CDR3 is TGTGCCTACGGGACAGGGGGCGCTTCCTACGAGCAGTACTTA. It is translated as CAYGTGGASYEQYL.

The V call is TRBV11-3, the J call TRBJ2-3; D perhaps matches TRBD2 (5 bases). With 5 bases removed from V and 8 bases from J, the gap between germline ends came to 26 bases. CDR3 size: 17 residues. The germline gives CDR1 SGHNT, CDR2 YENEEA. The CDR3 region is CASSGSFGGGMLSTQYF. Written as DNA, the CDR3 is TGTGCCAGCAGCGGGAGTTTCGGAGGCGGAATGCTTTCTACGCAGTATTTT.

The gene calls are TRBV12-3 or TRBV12-4 and TRBJ2-4; TRBD1 or TRBD2 may be the D gene (6 bases each). The J call could be wrong; TRBJ2-5 is a better fit for the DNA end. The CDR3 sequence is 11 residues long. CDR3 sequence reads: CASQGGETQYF. The CDR3 DNA follows: TGTGCCAGCCAAGGGGGGGAGACCCAGTACTTC.

This chain connects TRBV6-6 to TRBJ2-1; TRBD2 matches 11 bases. The CDR3 consists of 14 residues. Germline lookup yields CDR1 MNHNY and CDR2 SVGAGI (reference sequence). The ends lost 5 bases at V and 9 bases at J; junction bases unmatched: 6. The CDR3 loop is CASSGGLAGGEQFF. The CDR3, as DNA: TGTGCCAGCAGTGGGGGCCTAGCGGGAGGTGAGCAGTTCTTC.

Only a few counts were recorded for this clonotype. J is TRBJ1-2 and V is TRBV7-8; 9 nucleotides line up with TRBD1. The CDR3 is 14 amino acids. In germline, CDR1 is SGHVS, CDR2 FQNEAQ. V was clipped by 5 bases and J by 6 bases; unmatched bases: 7. The CDR3 nucleotides are TGTGCCAGCAGCCGGACAGGGGAGTTTGATGGCTACACCTTC. Its protein product is CASSRTGEFDGYTF.

In this sample, this clonotype turned up many times. This chain links TRBV7-8 with TRBJ2-1; 8 nucleotides agree with TRBD2. Trimming removed 5 bases from V and 13 bases from J; junction bases left unmatched: 13. The CDR3 runs 14 residues. Germline CDR1 is SGHVS and CDR2 is FQNEAQ. The DNA of the CDR3 is TGTGCCAGCAGCACAAGCGGGAGAGGAGAGACCCAGTTCTTC. Translation: CASSTSGRGETQFF.

CDR3 in DNA: TGTGCCAGCAGCTCCGGGACTAGCGTCTACGAGCAGTTCTTC. Amino acid sequence: CASSSGTSVYEQFF. The chain combines TRBV7-8 with TRBJ2-5; TRBD2 agrees at 10 bases. Matching the DNA end better, TRBJ2-1 makes the J call doubtful. CDR1 is SGHVS and CDR2 is FQNEAQ in the germline V gene. CDR3 length: 14 amino acids.

This clonotype was counted ten times or more. V and J are TRBV6-1 and TRBJ2-1; D gene unclear. V dropped 2 bases and J dropped 14 bases, with 13 bases sitting between them. The germline CDR1 and CDR2 sequences are MNHNS and SASEGT. The CDR3 totals 12 residues. The chain's CDR3 is CASSEITAWEFF. CDR3 sequence (DNA): TGTGCCAGCAGTGAAATAACCGCATGGGAGTTCTTC.

To note about this clonotype: Without the conserved terminal phenylalanine or tryptophan, this CDR3 likely stems from a read error. This chain uses TRBV24-1 with TRBJ2-7, with a weak D call TRBD2 (7 bases). The CDR3 has 13 residues. V shed 10 bases and J shed 2 bases, with 14 bases lying between them. Germline lookup yields CDR1 KGHDR and CDR2 SFDVKD. CDR3 DNA sequence: TGTGCCACGGAAGGGGGGACTACCTACGAGCAGTACATC. Protein sequence: CATEGGTTYEQYI.

V and J are TRBV10-2 and TRBJ2-1, with 10 bases lining up with TRBD1. The J call could be wrong; TRBJ2-7 is a better fit for the DNA end. This CDR3 spans 14 amino acids. Germline loops: CDR1 WSHSY, CDR2 SAAADI. The CDR3 spells CARDSGTGEYEQYF. The CDR3 DNA is TGCGCCAGGGACTCCGGGACAGGGGAGTACGAGCAGTACTTC.

This clonotype was recorded a few times. The rearrangement joins TRBV20-1 to TRBJ2-1; D gene ambiguous. V gave up 5 bases and J gave up 13 bases, with 24 bases separating them. CDR1 DFQATT and CDR2 SNEGSKA come from the germline V gene (reference sequence). The CDR3 is 14 amino acids. The CDR3 spells CSAAPPLGQETQFF. CDR3 coding DNA: TGCAGTGCTGCACCCCCCCTGGGCCAAGAGACCCAGTTCTTC.

The chain carries TRBV7-2 and TRBJ2-5; 9 bases are shared with TRBD2. CDR3 length: 16 amino acids. Germline CDR1 and CDR2: SGHTA and FQGNSA. V dropped 3 bases and J dropped 3; count of bases not matched to a gene: 8. CDR3 protein: CASSLTSRGGKETQYF. The CDR3 coding sequence is TGTGCCAGCAGCTTGACTTCGCGGGGGGGCAAAGAGACCCAGTACTTC.

This clonotype has a count of ten or more. The chain joins TRBV7-2 to TRBJ2-1; 11 bases align to TRBD2. The V and J ends lost 5 bases and 13 bases, in that order; junction bases with no gene match: 19. Germline CDR1 SGHTA, CDR2 FQGNSA. The CDR3 runs 17 residues. CDR3: CASSDVAGGLQGETQFF. CDR3 in DNA: TGTGCCAGCAGCGACGTAGCGGGAGGGCTTCAAGGAGAGACCCAGTTCTTC. Variable domain in full (rest from reference TRBV7-2 and TRBJ2-1): GAGVSQSPSNKVTEKGKDVELRCDPISGHTALYWYRQSLGQGLEFLIYFQGNSAPDKSGLPSDRFSAERTGGSVSTLTIQRTQQEDSAVYLCASSDVAGGLQGETQFFGPGTRLTVL.